One sample yielded the 29 T cell receptor beta chains listed below, sequenced in a study of patients and donors after allogeneic stem cell transplantation. TCRdb recomputed calls from the RT-PCR reads with MiXCR, one row per CDR3 protein. The sample carries hundreds of thousands of distinct CDR3 sequences, 15% to 20% recorded once. The sample comprised blood, either unsorted or a sorted T cell fraction (not recorded which). Receptors originate from a human donor who was either an allogeneic HSCT recipient or a stem cell or donor lymphocyte infusion donor (not recorded which). It is not recorded whose cells these are; they may come from a transplant donor.

Only a few counts were recorded for this clonotype. The genes are TRBV5-1 and TRBJ2-7, with 8 bases fitting TRBD2. CDR3 length equals 13 residues. Germline assignment: CDR1 SGHRS and CDR2 YFSETQ. V dropped 3 bases and J dropped 2; count of bases not matched to a gene: 1. DNA of the CDR3: TGCGCCAGCAGCTGGGGACTAGCCTACGAGCAGTACTTC. This sequence encodes CASSWGLAYEQYF.

This clonotype was recorded at least ten times. The genes are TRBV5-1 and TRBJ2-1, with 10 nucleotides matching TRBD2. With V trimmed by 2 bases and J by 2 bases, 4 bases remained unmatched. The germline V gene has CDR1 SGHRS and CDR2 YFSETQ. The CDR3 is 16 residues long. The CDR3, as DNA: TGCGCCAGCAGCTTTGGACTAGCGGCGACCTACAATGAGCAGTTCTTC. As protein: CASSFGLAATYNEQFF.

The gene calls are TRBV6-2 or TRBV6-3 and TRBJ2-7; D is uncertain. CDR1 MNHEY and CDR2 SVGEGT come from the germline V gene. The CDR3 extends over 13 amino acids. Trimming left V 5 bases short and J 0 bases short, with 8 bases between. The CDR3 loop is CASSNGDSYEQYF. The CDR3 DNA is TGTGCCAGCAGTAACGGCGACTCCTACGAGCAGTACTTC.

At least ten counts were recorded for this clonotype. The gene calls are TRBV12-3 or TRBV12-4 and TRBJ1-5, with D possibly TRBD1 on 6 matching bases. Trimming took 7 bases from V and 2 from J, leaving 21 bases between them. This CDR3 has 17 residues. The CDR3 coding sequence is TGTGCCAGCACCTTGGGAACAGGGTTAGCGGGCAATCAGCCCCAGCATTTT. Residues: CASTLGTGLAGNQPQHF.

The chain has TRBV5-1 and TRBJ2-7; D not resolved. The germline V gene has CDR1 SGHRS and CDR2 YFSETQ. Trimming took 4 bases from V and 4 from J, leaving 9 bases between them. This CDR3 spans 12 amino acids. The CDR3 here is CASSKDQYEQYF. CDR3 bases: TGCGCCAGCAGCAAGGACCAATACGAGCAGTACTTC.

The chain couples TRBV5-1 to TRBJ1-2; no firm D call. Germline CDR1 reads SGHRS; CDR2 reads YFSETQ. The CDR3 loop spans 14 amino acids. Trimming left V 2 bases short and J 7 bases short, with 15 bases between. CDR3 nucleotide sequence: TGCGCCAGCAGCTTCGGGCAGAGTATCGGTGGCTACACCTTC. Translation: CASSFGQSIGGYTF.

The J gene is TRBJ2-7, the V gene TRBV7-6; 8 bases align to TRBD1. The germline V gene encodes CDR1 SGHVS and CDR2 FNYEAQ. Losses at the gene ends were 5 bases for V and 3 bases for J; bases not matched to a gene: 3. The CDR3 has 13 amino acids. This CDR3 reads CASSTDRGYEQYF. The CDR3 coding sequence is TGTGCCAGCAGCACCGACAGGGGCTACGAGCAGTACTTC.

This rearrangement joins TRBV9 to TRBJ2-1; TRBD2 matches at 8 bases. There are 19 residues in the CDR3. Trimming cost V 2 bases and J 2 bases; bases outside gene matches: 15. Germline V lookup: CDR1 SGDLS, CDR2 YYNGEE. CDR3 sequence (DNA): TGTGCCAGCAGCGTGCGGGGTGCGGGAGGCGGGCCTCCCTACAATGAGCAGTTCTTC. Amino acids: CASSVRGAGGGPPYNEQFF.

The chain uses TRBV9 and TRBJ1-2; TRBD1 matches 8 bases. The CDR3 consists of 16 residues. V was pared by 5 bases and J by 7 bases, with 16 bases of the junction left unmatched. Germline-derived CDR1 and CDR2 are SGDLS and YYNGEE. The CDR3 region has the DNA TGTGCCAGCAGTACCTATGTCACAGGGGGGAACGGTGGCTACACCTTC. Protein: CASSTYVTGGNGGYTF. The entire variable domain, with the rest obtained from reference TRBV9 and TRBJ1-2, is as follows: DSGVTQTPKHLITATGQRVTLRCSPRSGDLSVYWYQQSLDQGLQFLIQYYNGEERAKGNILERFSAQQFPDLHSELNLSSLELGDSALYFCASSTYVTGGNGGYTFGSGTRLTVV.

The chain uses TRBV6-1 and TRBJ2-7; 7 bases are a match to TRBD2. Losses at the gene ends were 7 bases for V and 0 bases for J; bases not matched to a gene: 12. The CDR3 extends over 16 amino acids. Per the germline V gene, CDR1 is MNHNS and CDR2 is SASEGT. CDR3 sequence reads: CASTQGPGLPSYEQYF. CDR3 DNA sequence: TGTGCCAGCACTCAGGGTCCGGGACTACCCTCCTACGAGCAGTACTTC.

This clonotype was counted between two and nine times. J is TRBJ2-7 and V is TRBV2; D remains unclear. CDR1 and CDR2 from the germline V gene are SNHLY and FYNNEI. V was clipped by 5 bases and J by 6 bases, with 8 bases between them. This CDR3 has 11 amino acids. The CDR3 DNA is TGTGCCAGCAGTTCCGCTGGCGAGCAGTACTTC. Protein: CASSSAGEQYF.

The chain employs TRBV19 and TRBJ2-6; 8 bases match TRBD2. The CDR3 contains 16 residues. Germline V gene lookup returns CDR1 LNHDA and CDR2 SQIVND (reference sequence). Losses at the gene ends were 7 bases for V and 4 bases for J; bases not matched to a gene: 9. CDR3 sequence reads: CASMLTGGLGANVLTF. Written as DNA, the CDR3 is TGTGCCAGTATGTTAACGGGGGGGCTCGGGGCCAACGTCCTGACTTTC.

The table lists this clonotype with a few counts. The chain is built from TRBV6-2 or TRBV6-3 and TRBJ1-1; no clear D gene. CDR3 length: 15 residues. Deletions cut 2 bases from V and 3 bases from J, with 13 bases between. The germline V gene has CDR1 MNHEY and CDR2 SVGEGT. CDR3 DNA sequence: TGTGCCAGCAGTTACGGGAGGGCGAGCGACACTGAAGCTTTCTTT. This gives the protein CASSYGRASDTEAFF.

The sample holds many counts of this clonotype. The V call is TRBV10-3, the J call TRBJ2-7, with D maybe TRBD2 (6 bases). Per germline, CDR1 ENHRY and CDR2 SYGVKD. The V end lost 10 bases, the J end lost 2 bases, and 15 bases lay between the germline ends. The CDR3 totals 13 residues. CDR3 in DNA: TGTGCCACCGTAGGAGGGAGCACCTACGAGCAGTACTTC. This encodes CATVGGSTYEQYF.

The V and J genes are TRBV6-5 and TRBJ2-7; D is perhaps TRBD2 (5 bases). Germline V gene data show CDR1 as MNHEY and CDR2 as SVGAGI. The V gene lost 2 bases and the J gene lost 3 bases, with 17 bases spanning the gap. The CDR3 is 16 amino acids. CDR3 coding DNA: TGTGCCAGCAGTTACGCGGAGTCGGGGAACCGCTACGAGCAGTACTTC. Residues: CASSYAESGNRYEQYF.

This clonotype was detected ten times or more. The rearrangement joins TRBV19 to TRBJ2-2, with D possibly matching TRBD1 (6 bases). In germline, CDR1 is LNHDA, CDR2 SQIVND (reference sequence). The CDR3 has 15 residues. Between the trimmed V and J ends, which lost 4 bases and 1 base, there was a span of 10 bases. The DNA of the CDR3 is TGTGCCAGTAGTAACTCGGACAGGAACACCGGGGAGCTGTTTTTT. It translates to CASSNSDRNTGELFF.

The chain is built from TRBV24-1 and TRBJ2-1, with 8 positions matching TRBD2. Germline CDR1 KGHDR, CDR2 SFDVKD. The length of the CDR3 is 17 residues. J was trimmed by 2 bases and V by 4 bases; bases with no gene match: 9. The CDR3 DNA is TGTGCCACCAGTGACAGTACTAGCGGACGAACCTACAATGAGCAGTTCTTC. It specifies CATSDSTSGRTYNEQFF.

This clonotype was seen a few times. The chain couples TRBV6-2 or TRBV6-3 to TRBJ2-1, with 8 bases matching TRBD1. Trimming took 4 bases from V and 4 from J; bases not matched to a gene: 6. Looked up from germline, CDR1 is MNHEY and CDR2 is SVGEGT. This CDR3 region has 15 residues. The DNA for the CDR3 is TGTGCCAGCAGTTTTCAGGGGGCGGATTACAATGAGCAGTTCTTC. Translated: CASSFQGADYNEQFF.

This chain's CDR3 is CASSGTNPPDTQYF. In DNA, the CDR3 is TGTGCCAGCTCAGGCACAAACCCACCAGATACGCAGTATTTT. V is TRBV27 and J is TRBJ2-3; D is ambiguous. The CDR3 extends over 14 amino acids. Trimming pared 8 bases from V and 4 bases from J, leaving 16 bases between. CDR1 and CDR2 (germline): MNHEY, SMNVEV (reference sequence).

This clonotype was picked up a small number of times. The V gene is TRBV6-1, the J gene TRBJ1-2; TRBD1 agrees at 7 bases. Germline trimming cut 6 bases from V and 0 bases from J; bases unmatched to any gene: 10. This CDR3 has 16 residues. Per germline, CDR1 MNHNS and CDR2 SASEGT. CDR3 residues: CASSPLPQGTNYGYTF. CDR3 bases: TGTGCCAGCAGCCCCCTTCCACAGGGGACTAACTATGGCTACACCTTC.

The genes are TRBV24-1 and TRBJ2-3; D not resolved. The CDR3 runs 14 residues. Trimming pared 1 base from V and 4 bases from J, leaving 8 bases between. Germline V gene lookup returns CDR1 KGHDR and CDR2 SFDVKD. The CDR3 region is CATSDFWIADTQYF. The DNA for the CDR3 is TGTGCCACCAGTGATTTCTGGATTGCAGATACGCAGTATTTT.

The chain has TRBV5-1 and TRBJ1-2; maybe TRBD1 (5 bases). The germline V and J ends were trimmed by 1 base and 7 bases, with 14 bases remaining between them. Germline loops: CDR1 SGHRS, CDR2 YFSETQ. The CDR3 loop spans 14 amino acids. CDR3 sequence (DNA): TGCGCCAGCAGCTTGTATTGGCAGGGCGGTGGCTACACCTTC. This translates into CASSLYWQGGGYTF. Looking up the rest from reference TRBV5-1 and TRBJ1-2 gives the full variable domain: KAGVTQTPRYLIKTRGQQVTLSCSPISGHRSVSWYQQTPGQGLQFLFEYFSETQRNKGNFPGRFSGRQFSNSRSEMNVSTLELGDSALYLCASSLYWQGGGYTFGSGTRLTVV.

The V and J genes are TRBV7-9 and TRBJ1-1; 9 bases map to TRBD1. The length of the CDR3 is 16 residues. CDR1 and CDR2 (germline): SEHNR, FQNEAQ (reference sequence). Losses at the gene ends were 4 bases for V and 7 bases for J; bases not matched to a gene: 13. In nucleotides, the CDR3 is TGTGCCAGCAGCTACCTCCGTCGACAGGGGGGCGGTGAAGCTTTCTTT. It translates to CASSYLRRQGGGEAFF.

The chain uses TRBV4-2 and TRBJ2-7, with D perhaps TRBD1 (7 bases). CDR3 size: 16 residues. V was pared by 1 base and J by 4 bases, with 17 bases between. Germline CDR1 is LGHNA and CDR2 is YNFKEQ. For the CDR3, the DNA is TGTGCCAGCAGCCAAGTGCGAGACAGGGACTTGTACGAGCAGTACTTC. This translates into CASSQVRDRDLYEQYF.

The chain employs TRBV6-5 and TRBJ1-2; 7 bases match TRBD1. This CDR3 has 14 residues. Germline CDR1 reads MNHEY; CDR2 reads SVGAGI. With V trimmed by 1 base and J by 8 bases, 7 bases remained unmatched. The CDR3 DNA reads TGTGCCAGCAGTTACTTGCAGGGGGTTCGCGGCTACACCTTC. It is translated as CASSYLQGVRGYTF.

This clonotype has at least ten counts. The V call is TRBV4-1, the J call TRBJ2-1, with 9 bases fitting TRBD1. Losses at the gene ends were 3 bases for V and 4 bases for J; bases not matched to a gene: 7. Germline V gene sequence: CDR1 MGHRA, CDR2 YSYEKL. The CDR3 loop spans 16 amino acids. The CDR3 coding sequence is TGCGCCAGCAGCCATGGGACAGGGTTACCTTACAATGAGCAGTTCTTC. Encoded protein: CASSHGTGLPYNEQFF.

This clonotype has only a few counts. The chain is built from TRBV4-1 and TRBJ2-5, with 7 nucleotides matching TRBD2. Germline values: CDR1 MGHRA, CDR2 YSYEKL. The CDR3 loop spans 14 amino acids. With 0 bases clipped from V and 7 bases from J, the junction kept 5 bases outside the gene matches. DNA of the CDR3: TGCGCCAGCAGCCAAGATCGAAGCGGGGTGACCCAGTACTTC. Amino acids: CASSQDRSGVTQYF.

This clonotype was seen a handful of times. Compared with germline, one end of the junction differs, possibly owing to a read error. The CDR3 DNA is TGTGCTAGCAGCCATGGACGTCGGGGAGGCCGCAATGAGCAGTTCTTC. Residues: CASSHGRRGGRNEQFF. V gene TRBV7-7 combines with J gene TRBJ2-1; tentative D call: TRBD2 (6 bases). The CDR3 is 16 amino acids. Looked up from germline, CDR1 is SSHAT and CDR2 is FNYEAQ (reference sequence). Full variable domain (outside the CDR3, taken from reference TRBV7-7 and TRBJ2-1): GAGVSQSPRYKVTKRGQDVTLRCDPISSHATLYWYQQALGQGPEFLTYFNYEAQPDKSGLPSDRFSAERPEGSISTLTIQRTEQRDSAMYRCASSHGRRGGRNEQFFGPGTRLTVL.

This chain links TRBV3-1 with TRBJ2-1, with TRBD2 as a possible D gene (6 bases). Trimming took off 0 bases at V and 0 bases at J, with 21 bases between the two ends. Germline CDR1 LGHDT, CDR2 YNNKEL (reference sequence). The CDR3 sequence is 20 residues long. CDR3: CASSQDGPAGRRSSYNEQFF. The CDR3 region has the DNA TGTGCCAGCAGCCAAGATGGACCTGCGGGACGCCGGAGCTCCTACAATGAGCAGTTCTTC.